These T cell receptor beta chains were read from a single sample in a study of technical replicates of blood from a few donors. The table came from immunoSEQ multiplex PCR; TCRdb's copy has only in-frame clones and leaves some out. The data show about 68,000 clones, under 98% seen once. The sequenced sample consisted of T cells isolated from PBMCs. The receptor set was obtained from a human donor in good health. Both conserved end residues are part of each CDR3. A D gene is named only where the DNA matches it firmly. Clone size, where shown, is once, few, many, or a class for clones that have expanded.

clone size	V gene	CDR3 length	J gene	D gene	CDR3 protein	CDR3 DNA
-	TRBV6-6	13	TRBJ2-1	-	CASSYSAYNEQFF	TGTGCCAGCAGTTATTCTGCCTACAATGAGCAGTTCTTC
-	TRBV28	15	TRBJ1-4	-	CASSSPTGSFEKLFF	TGTGCCAGCAGTTCCCCCACAGGGTCGTTTGAAAAACTGTTTTTT
-	TRBV6-6	14	TRBJ2-1	-	CASSYSEGYNEQFF	TGTGCCAGCAGTTACTCGGAGGGTTACAATGAGCAGTTCTTC
-	TRBV7-9	12	TRBJ2-1	TRBD1	CASSFGQGEQFF	TGTGCCAGCAGCTTCGGACAGGGTGAGCAGTTCTTC
-	TRBV6-6	15	TRBJ2-2	-	CASSSQGFNTGELFF	TGTGCCAGCAGTTCGCAGGGGTTCAACACCGGGGAGCTGTTTTTT
-	TRBV9	15	TRBJ2-1	-	CASSVGRSSYNEQFF	TGTGCCAGCAGCGTAGGCCGGAGCTCCTACAATGAGCAGTTCTTC
once	TRBV5-6	14	TRBJ1-2	-	CASSESPLNYGYTF	TGTGCCAGCAGTGAGTCACCACTGAACTATGGCTACACCTTC
-	TRBV5-4	15	TRBJ2-3	-	CASSRGDNPAGTQYF	TGTGCCAGCAGCCGAGGGGACAACCCTGCGGGTACGCAGTATTTT
few	TRBV9	15	TRBJ1-1	-	CASSVVDSGSTEAFF	TGTGCCAGCAGCGTAGTAGACAGTGGAAGCACTGAAGCTTTCTTT
once	TRBV27	14	TRBJ2-7	TRBD2	CASSFSSGKYEQYF	TGTGCCAGCAGTTTTTCTAGCGGGAAGTACGAGCAGTACTTC
-	TRBV7-2	15	TRBJ1-5	TRBD1	CASSEDRGSNQPQHF	TGTGCCAGCAGCGAGGACAGGGGTAGCAATCAGCCCCAGCATTTT
-	TRBV28	15	TRBJ2-7	TRBD2	CASTNPGLASYEQYF	TGTGCCAGCACTAATCCGGGACTAGCAAGCTACGAGCAGTACTTC
-	TRBV4-1	15	TRBJ2-1	-	CASSQGAPSYNEQFF	TGCGCCAGCAGCCAAGGAGCACCATCCTACAATGAGCAGTTCTTC
-	TRBV9	15	TRBJ1-4	-	CASSVGVSYNEKLFF	TGTGCCAGCAGCGTAGGTGTATCGTATAATGAAAAACTGTTTTTT
-	TRBV15	21	TRBJ2-2	TRBD2	CATSRDRTGLAGGPIKGELFF	TGTGCCACCAGCAGAGATAGGACGGGACTAGCGGGAGGGCCGATTAAGGGGGAGCTGTTTTTT
-	TRBV28	14	TRBJ2-7	TRBD1	CASSLGQAPYEQYF	TGTGCCAGCAGCTTAGGACAGGCCCCCTACGAGCAGTACTTC
-	TRBV30	14	TRBJ1-2	-	CAWTRQGNSYGYTF	TGTGCCTGGACCCGGCAGGGGAATAGCTATGGCTACACCTTC
-	TRBV4-1	18	TRBJ1-1	-	CASSQDLAGVVGNTEAFF	TGCGCCAGCAGCCAAGATCTGGCGGGGGTCGTGGGAAACACTGAAGCTTTCTTT
-	TRBV7-9	14	TRBJ1-5	TRBD1	CASSLGQGLRPQHF	TGTGCCAGCAGCTTAGGACAGGGTTTACGGCCCCAGCATTTT
few	TRBV10-3	14	TRBJ1-5	-	CAISEIGLWQPQHF	TGTGCCATCAGTGAGATCGGGTTATGGCAGCCCCAGCATTTT
-	TRBV30	17	TRBJ1-5	-	CAWREALGRGSNQPQHF	TGTGCCTGGAGGGAGGCCCTCGGGCGGGGTAGCAATCAGCCCCAGCATTTT
-	TRBV4-1	16	TRBJ2-1	TRBD2	CASSLYSGSSYNEQFF	TGCGCCAGCAGCCTATATAGCGGGAGCTCCTACAATGAGCAGTTCTTC
-	TRBV11-3	16	TRBJ2-1	-	CASSRSLVALNDEQFF	TGTGCCAGCAGCCGTTCCCTAGTGGCGCTAAACGATGAGCAGTTCTTC
-	TRBV5-1	13	TRBJ2-7	-	CASSLGWPYEQYF	TGCGCCAGCAGCCTGGGTTGGCCCTACGAGCAGTACTTC
-	TRBV6-5	11	TRBJ1-2	-	CASSSPYGYTF	TGTGCCAGCAGTTCCCCTTATGGCTACACCTTC
-	TRBV6-1	15	TRBJ1-2	-	CASSESYRVPDGYTF	TGTGCCAGCAGTGAATCTTACAGGGTTCCGGATGGCTACACCTTC
-	TRBV9	14	TRBJ1-5	TRBD1	CASSVGQGDQPQHF	TGTGCCAGCAGCGTAGGACAGGGCGATCAGCCCCAGCATTTT
-	TRBV7-6	11	TRBJ1-3	-	CASTGEGTIYF	TGTGCCAGCACGGGGGAGGGGACCATATATTTT
-	TRBV4-2	16	TRBJ2-2	TRBD2	CASSQEVAGNTGELFF	TGTGCCAGCAGCCAAGAGGTAGCGGGAAACACCGGGGAGCTGTTTTTT
-	TRBV29-1	13	TRBJ2-5	-	CSADSLVEWTQYF	TGCAGCGCAGACAGCCTAGTCGAATGGACCCAGTACTTC
few	TRBV19	14	TRBJ2-5	TRBD2	CASSQGLAEETQYF	TGTGCCAGTAGCCAGGGACTAGCGGAAGAGACCCAGTACTTC
once	TRBV29-1	12	TRBJ1-4	-	CSVRVTNEKLFF	TGCAGCGTTCGCGTAACTAATGAAAAACTGTTTTTT
-	TRBV25-1	15	TRBJ2-1	-	CASKGTGSSYNEQFF	TGTGCCAGCAAGGGAACAGGGAGCTCCTACAATGAGCAGTTCTTC
-	TRBV9	14	TRBJ2-3	TRBD2	CASSVAGGGDTQYF	TGTGCCAGCAGCGTAGCGGGAGGTGGAGATACGCAGTATTTT
-	TRBV19	15	TRBJ2-2	TRBD1	CASSEDRGNTGELFF	TGTGCCAGTAGCGAGGACAGGGGAAACACCGGGGAGCTGTTTTTT
-	TRBV6-1	10	TRBJ2-1	-	CASRSNEQFF	TGTGCCAGCAGGTCGAATGAGCAGTTCTTC
-	TRBV6-5	15	TRBJ2-7	-	CASSYGAGGPYEQYF	TGTGCCAGCAGTTACGGCGCGGGCGGTCCCTACGAGCAGTACTTC
-	TRBV13	14	TRBJ2-7	-	CASSSLYSKYEQYF	TGTGCCAGCAGCTCTCTTTACAGCAAGTACGAGCAGTACTTC
-	TRBV30	12	TRBJ1-2	-	CAWTPGGYGYTF	TGTGCCTGGACACCGGGAGGGTATGGCTACACCTTC
-	TRBV5-1	12	TRBJ2-7	-	CASSEGPHEQYF	TGCGCCAGCTCGGAGGGACCCCACGAGCAGTACTTC
-	TRBV27	15	TRBJ2-7	TRBD2	CASSLASGTAYEQYF	TGTGCCAGCAGTTTGGCTAGCGGGACCGCCTACGAGCAGTACTTC
once	TRBV4-2	16	TRBJ2-5	-	CASSLSYRELQETQYF	TGTGCCAGCAGCCTATCCTACCGGGAACTCCAAGAGACCCAGTACTTC